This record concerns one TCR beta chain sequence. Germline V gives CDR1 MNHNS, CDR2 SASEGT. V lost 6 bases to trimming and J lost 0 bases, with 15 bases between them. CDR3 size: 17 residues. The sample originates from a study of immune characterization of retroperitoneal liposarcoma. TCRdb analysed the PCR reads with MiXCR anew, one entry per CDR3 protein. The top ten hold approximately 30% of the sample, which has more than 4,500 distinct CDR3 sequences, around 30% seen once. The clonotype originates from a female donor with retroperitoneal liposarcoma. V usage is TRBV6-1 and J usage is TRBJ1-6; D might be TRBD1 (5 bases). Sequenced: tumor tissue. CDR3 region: CASSLGLSSSYNSPLHF. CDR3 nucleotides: TGTGCCAGCAGCCTGGGACTGTCGAGCTCCTATAATTCACCCCTCCACTTT.